These T cell receptor beta chains were read from a single sample in a study of regulatory T cells in long-lasting Graves disease. Via MiXCR, TCRdb re-called the multiplex PCR reads, giving one row per CDR3 protein. This sample carries about 420,000 distinct CDR3 sequences, 16% of them seen once, and the ten largest clones take less than 30%. A further study also used this sample, focusing on T cells in Graves' hyperthyroidism and ophthalmopathy.

Sequencing used peripheral blood mononuclear cells (PBMCs), obtained at new diagnosis, from a patient treated with antithyroid drugs. These receptors all stem from a woman between 18 and 29 years old with Graves disease. The CDR3 runs from the conserved cysteine through the conserved F or W. A D gene is named only where the DNA matches it firmly. The size of a clone is reported for some rows only, either as once, few or many, or as a class for expanded clones.

j_call	v_call	clone_size	d_call	cdr3_nt	cdr3_aa
TRBJ2-4	TRBV6-2/TRBV6-3	.	.	TGTGCCAGCACCGAAACTCTAGCCAAAAACATTCAGTACTTC	CASTETLAKNIQYF
TRBJ2-7	TRBV9	many	TRBD2	TGTGCCAGCAGCGTCACTAGCGGGGCGCCCTACGAGCAGTACTTC	CASSVTSGAPYEQYF
TRBJ1-1	TRBV13	many	.	TGTGCCAGCAGCCTAAAAAGGGGAGGGATGAGCACTGAAGCTTTCTTT	CASSLKRGGMSTEAFF
TRBJ2-1	TRBV20-1	many	TRBD2	TGCAGTGCAAGCGGGAGGGCCGTCCATGAGCAGTTCTTC	CSASGRAVHEQFF
TRBJ1-4	TRBV7-9	few	TRBD1	TGTGCCAGCAGCCACCGGGACAGGGTGGAGGGCGATGAAAAACTGTTTTTT	CASSHRDRVEGDEKLFF
TRBJ2-3	TRBV2	many	.	TGTGCCAGCAGCCCAGAAATCGGGAGCTTATATTTT	CASSPEIGSLYF
TRBJ2-7	TRBV20-1	few	TRBD2	TGCAGTGCTAAACTAGCGGGAGCTCCCTACGAGCAGTACTTC	CSAKLAGAPYEQYF
TRBJ2-1	TRBV5-1	many	.	TGCGCCAGCAGCTTGCTCGCCGATGAGCAGTTCTTC	CASSLLADEQFF
TRBJ2-1	TRBV5-5	many	.	TGTGCCAGCAGCTTGATTTCAACGGGAGTAGCCTACAATGAGCAGTTCTTC	CASSLISTGVAYNEQFF
TRBJ1-1	TRBV4-3	few	.	TGCGCCAGCAGCCAGAGTGTGGGGAGCACTGAAGCTTTCTTT	CASSQSVGSTEAFF
TRBJ2-3	TRBV9	.	.	TGTGCCAGCAGCGCTCACCAGAGCACAGATACGCAGTATTTT	CASSAHQSTDTQYF
TRBJ2-1	TRBV12-3/TRBV12-4	many	TRBD2	TGTGCCAGCAGTTTCCTAGCGGGAGTGTCCTACAATGAGCAGTTCTTC	CASSFLAGVSYNEQFF
TRBJ2-3	TRBV28	many	.	TGTGCCAGCACAGGCGGGGGCCCTAGCACAGATACGCAGTATTTT	CASTGGGPSTDTQYF
TRBJ1-2	TRBV11-2	many	.	TGTGCCAGCAGCTTACTGGAGCTCAACGGCTACACCTTC	CASSLLELNGYTF